What follows is one T cell receptor beta chain and its context. RNA was extracted from bulk tissue without any cell sorting. This non-tumor lung sample came from over 3 cm beyond the tumor edge. The library came from three nested PCR rounds adapted from ARM-PCR protocols. TCRdb recomputed calls from the multiplex PCR reads with MiXCR, one row per CDR3 protein. The sample contains 90,000 to 100,000 distinct CDR3 sequences, 80% of which appear only once. This record belongs to a study of tumor and adjacent non-tumor tissue in lung cancer. The CDR3 is made up of 15 amino acids. Per germline, CDR1 KGHSH and CDR2 LQKENI. The germline V and J ends were trimmed by 4 bases and 7 bases, with 19 bases remaining between them.

The chain couples TRBV18 to TRBJ1-2; D is possibly TRBD1 (5 bases). Sequencing was carried out using distant non-tumor lung tissue. This receptor was identified in a man in his sixties with small cell lung cancer. CDR3 sequence: CASSLSADPGGGYTF. CDR3 DNA: TGTGCCAGCTCACTTTCTGCGGACCCGGGGGGTGGCTACACCTTC.